Each of the 27 T cell receptor beta chains below was sequenced from the same sample in a study of cytomegalovirus exposure and HLA in healthy donors. Primers for the PCR totalled 60 Vbeta and 13 Jbeta. Sequencing was performed with immunoSEQ multiplex PCR; in TCRdb, only in-frame clones are kept and a portion is missing. The sample lists roughly 120,000 clones, approximately 8% occurring once. Sequenced sample: PBMCs. These receptors all come from a woman aged 40-49 years in good health and CMV-seropositive.

The chain recombines TRBV6-1 with TRBJ2-5; D remains ambiguous. Near its end, the DNA agrees better with TRBJ2-7, so the J call may be wrong. Looked up from germline, CDR1 is MNHNS and CDR2 is SASEGT. The CDR3 contains 14 residues. The CDR3 bases are TGTGCCAGCAGTGCGATGATACCCCCCAACGAGCAGTACTTC. As protein: CASSAMIPPNEQYF.

The V and J genes are TRBV15 and TRBJ2-7; D is possibly TRBD2 (5 bases). The V end lost 8 bases, the J end lost 0 bases, and 14 bases lay between the germline ends. The CDR3 runs to 14 residues. From germline, CDR1 is LNHNV and CDR2 YYDKDF (reference sequence). The CDR3 coding sequence is TGTGCCACCGGTCGGGATCCCGCCTCCTACGAGCAGTACTTC. Its protein is CATGRDPASYEQYF.

The chain has TRBV28 and TRBJ2-7; 7 bases fit TRBD1. Looked up from germline, CDR1 is MDHEN and CDR2 is SYDVKM. The CDR3 runs to 15 residues. Germline trimming cut 6 bases from V and 0 bases from J; bases unmatched to any gene: 8. The CDR3 region has the DNA TGTGCCAGCAGGCTAAGACAGGGTGCCTCCTACGAGCAGTACTTC. Its translation: CASRLRQGASYEQYF. Based on the CDR3 plus reference TRBV28 and TRBJ2-7, the full variable domain is DVKVTQSSRYLVKRTGEKVFLECVQDMDHENMFWYRQDPGLGLRLIYFSYDVKMKEKGDIPEGYSVSREKKERFSLILESASTNQTSMYLCASRLRQGASYEQYFGPGTRLTVT.

The table lists this clone with a few counts. The chain carries TRBV11-2 and TRBJ2-2; perhaps TRBD1 as D (6 bases). Trimming cost V 0 bases and J 6 bases, with 14 bases left between them. Germline CDR1 reads SGHAT; CDR2 reads FQNNGV. The CDR3 is made up of 16 amino acids. In DNA, the CDR3 is TGTGCCAGCAGCTTAGAGGGGCAGGGGAGCGCCGGGGAGCTGTTTTTT. Encoded protein: CASSLEGQGSAGELFF.

The J gene is TRBJ1-2, the V gene TRBV19; the match to TRBD1 covers 10 bases. J lost 8 bases, V lost 6 bases, and 9 bases had no gene match. The CDR3 extends over 14 amino acids. The V gene's germline CDR1 is LNHDA and CDR2 SQIVND (reference sequence). For the CDR3, the DNA is TGTGCCAGTAGCCTCGACAGGGGGCCCTACGGCTACACCTTC. Amino acid sequence: CASSLDRGPYGYTF.

This clone has more than one count but fewer than ten. The genes are TRBV10-3 and TRBJ2-5; 11 nucleotides line up with TRBD2. CDR1 ENHRY and CDR2 SYGVKD come from the germline V gene. The CDR3 is 16 residues long. V was pared by 3 bases and J by 2 bases, with 5 bases of the junction left unmatched. CDR3 nucleotides: TGTGCCATCAGTGACCCCGGGACTAGCGGACAAGAGACCCAGTACTTC. Translating it yields CAISDPGTSGQETQYF.

The CDR3 loop is CASSLPQGVGTEAFF. The CDR3 DNA follows: TGTGCCAGCAGCCTTCCACAGGGAGTGGGGACTGAAGCTTTCTTT. This chain uses TRBV5-4 with TRBJ1-1, with D maybe TRBD1 (6 bases). V was clipped by 4 bases and J by 5 bases, with 18 bases between them. Germline CDR1 SGHNT, CDR2 YYREEE (reference sequence). This CDR3 has 15 residues.

The chain employs TRBV5-1 and TRBJ1-3, with 7 bases that match TRBD1. Germline CDR1 SGHRS, CDR2 YFSETQ. The J segment lost 0 bases and the V segment lost 4 bases, leaving 4 bases of the junction unmatched. The CDR3 contains 15 residues. In DNA form, the CDR3 reads TGCGCCAGCAGCCCGACAGGGAACTCTGGAAACACCATATATTTT. As protein: CASSPTGNSGNTIYF.

This clone came up a few times. The V call is TRBV27, the J call TRBJ2-1; 8 bases map to TRBD2. Per germline, CDR1 MNHEY and CDR2 SMNVEV (reference sequence). This CDR3 comprises 16 residues. Unmatched junction bases numbered 7, after V lost 1 base and J lost 5 bases. Here the CDR3 DNA reads TGTGCCAGCAGTTTATTTGGGACTAGAATTAACAATGAGCAGTTCTTC. This gives the protein CASSLFGTRINNEQFF.

This clone was seen ten or more times. V gene TRBV6-5 combines with J gene TRBJ2-1; D is possibly TRBD2 (6 bases). CDR3 length: 15 amino acids. From germline, CDR1 is MNHEY and CDR2 SVGAGI. Trimming removed 2 bases at V and 4 bases at J, with 12 bases between. CDR3 DNA sequence: TGTGCCAGCAGTTACGCCCCCCGGGGGTACAATGAGCAGTTCTTC. This encodes CASSYAPRGYNEQFF.

This clone was counted only a few times. V and J are TRBV27 and TRBJ2-5; 10 bases are a match to TRBD2. The CDR3 totals 16 residues. Unmatched junction bases numbered 11, after V lost 8 bases and J lost 2 bases. Germline V CDR1 and CDR2: MNHEY, SMNVEV (reference sequence). The CDR3 loop reads CASAVYGLAVQETQYF. The CDR3 DNA follows: TGTGCCAGCGCCGTTTATGGACTAGCGGTACAAGAGACCCAGTACTTC.

A few counts support this clone. The CDR3 nucleotides read TGTGCCAGCAGCTTGGTCAGGGGAACTGAAGCTTTCTTT. Translating gives CASSLVRGTEAFF. The chain links TRBV5-6 to TRBJ1-1; a weak D match, TRBD1 (6 bases). The germline CDR1 and CDR2 sequences are SGHDT and YYEEEE. The CDR3 runs to 13 residues. Trimming shortened V by 0 bases and J by 5 bases, and 8 bases separated the two germline ends. The full variable domain, with the rest looked up from reference TRBV5-6 and TRBJ1-1, is DAGVTQSPTHLIKTRGQQVTLRCSPKSGHDTVSWYQQALGQGPQFIFQYYEEEERQRGNFPDRFSGHQFPNYSSELNVNALLLGDSALYLCASSLVRGTEAFFGQGTRLTVV.

This clone was seen a few times. The chain employs TRBV4-1 and TRBJ1-5; D perhaps matches TRBD1 (5 bases). CDR1 is MGHRA and CDR2 is YSYEKL in the germline V gene. The V end lost 0 bases, the J end lost 1 base, and 10 bases lay between the germline ends. This CDR3 is built from 16 residues. The CDR3, as DNA: TGCGCCAGCAGCCAAGATTTCAGGGTAAGCAATCAGCCCCAGCATTTT. Translated: CASSQDFRVSNQPQHF.

The V and J genes are TRBV19 and TRBJ1-2; TRBD1 matches 9 bases. The CDR3 consists of 14 residues. The germline CDR1 and CDR2 sequences are LNHDA and SQIVND (reference sequence). The V and J ends lost 6 bases and 4 bases, in that order; junction bases with no gene match: 6. The CDR3: CASSWTGDRYGYTF. DNA for the CDR3: TGTGCCAGTAGCTGGACAGGGGATCGCTATGGCTACACCTTC.

The gene calls are TRBV5-6 and TRBJ2-3, with D possibly TRBD2 on 5 matching bases. V lost 0 bases to trimming and J lost 4 bases, with 9 bases between them. The germline CDR1 and CDR2 sequences are SGHDT and YYEEEE. CDR3 size: 14 residues. The CDR3 DNA is TGTGCCAGCAGCTTGGTACGGGGTTCAGATACGCAGTATTTT. This encodes CASSLVRGSDTQYF.

This clone has a handful of counts. The rearrangement links TRBV6-1 to TRBJ2-2; 7 bases map to TRBD2. V lost 6 bases and J lost 13; bases outside the gene matches: 5. The germline CDR1 and CDR2 sequences are MNHNS and SASEGT. The CDR3 contains 11 residues. Here the CDR3 reads CASRRREGLFF. In DNA form, the CDR3 reads TGTGCCAGCAGAAGAAGGGAGGGGCTGTTTTTT.

This clone has only a few counts. The rearrangement uses TRBV5-1 and TRBJ1-4; 7 bases align to TRBD1. V lost 4 bases to trimming and J lost 7 bases; unmatched junction nucleotides: 10. Germline loops: CDR1 SGHRS, CDR2 YFSETQ. CDR3 length equals 15 residues. The CDR3 DNA reads as TGCGCCAGCAGCGCCCGACAGGGAGTGGGTGAAAAACTGTTTTTT. Translated, it gives CASSARQGVGEKLFF.

The rearrangement uses TRBV18 and TRBJ2-5, with TRBD1 matching over 8 bases. Germline loops: CDR1 KGHSH, CDR2 LQKENI. J was trimmed by 1 base and V by 6 bases; bases with no gene match: 1. The CDR3 spans 13 residues. The CDR3 DNA is TGTGCCAGCTCGGACAGGGTCCAAGAGACCCAGTACTTC. It specifies CASSDRVQETQYF. Full variable domain (outside the CDR3, taken from reference TRBV18 and TRBJ2-5): NAGVMQNPRHLVRRRGQEARLRCSPMKGHSHVYWYRQLPEEGLKFMVYLQKENIIDESGMPKERFSAEFPKEGPSILRIQQVVRGDSAAYFCASSDRVQETQYFGPGTRLLVL.

V is TRBV2 and J is TRBJ1-6; D is undetermined. Looked up from germline, CDR1 is SNHLY and CDR2 is FYNNEI. The CDR3 has 14 amino acids. V lost 2 bases and J 15 bases, leaving 17 bases between the germline ends. CDR3 sequence: CASSESGGMSLLHF. The CDR3 region has the DNA TGTGCCAGCAGTGAATCCGGAGGGATGAGTCTCCTCCACTTT.

The chain has TRBV27 and TRBJ1-2; 7 positions match TRBD1. Per the germline V gene, CDR1 is MNHEY and CDR2 is SMNVEV (reference sequence). The trim removed 5 bases at V and 3 bases at J, leaving 15 bases unmatched. The CDR3 contains 17 residues. The DNA for the CDR3 is TGTGCCAGCAGTCCACAGGGGTTAATTAGCGTAGACTATGGCTACACCTTC. It is translated as CASSPQGLISVDYGYTF.

This clone was observed a few times. V and J are TRBV10-1 and TRBJ1-1, with 9 nucleotides matching TRBD1. The junction had 10 bases not matched to a gene; V was cut back by 2 bases and J by 0 bases. Germline CDR1 and CDR2: WNHNN and SYGVQD (reference sequence). The CDR3 extends over 18 amino acids. The CDR3 protein is CASSEAGTGMGMNTEAFF. DNA for the CDR3: TGCGCCAGCAGTGAGGCCGGGACAGGGATGGGAATGAACACTGAAGCTTTCTTT.

In its sample, this clone was seen a few times. This chain joins TRBV5-6 and TRBJ1-5; no firm D call. The ends were cut back, 2 bases at V and 9 bases at J, with 9 bases in the middle. Germline-derived CDR1 and CDR2 are SGHDT and YYEEEE. The CDR3 extends over 12 amino acids. CDR3 DNA sequence: TGTGCCAGCAGCTTTAGAGCCTCGCCCCAGCATTTT. Translation: CASSFRASPQHF.

The chain uses TRBV7-8 and TRBJ2-1, with 12 bases fitting TRBD2. This CDR3 has 18 amino acids. V dropped 4 bases and J dropped 4; count of bases not matched to a gene: 11. Germline-derived CDR1 and CDR2 are SGHVS and FQNEAQ. In DNA form, the CDR3 reads TGTGCCAGCAGCTCCTCCAGACTAGCGGGGGCCCTATACAATGAGCAGTTCTTC. It is translated as CASSSSRLAGALYNEQFF.

The V gene is TRBV5-6, the J gene TRBJ2-3, with 7 bases that match TRBD1. J lost 2 bases, V lost 3 bases, and 3 bases had no gene match. This CDR3 has 14 amino acids. Looked up from germline, CDR1 is SGHDT and CDR2 is YYEEEE. In DNA form, the CDR3 reads TGTGCCAGCAGCTGGGGGACAGCCACAGATACGCAGTATTTT. Protein sequence: CASSWGTATDTQYF.

This chain connects TRBV6-5 to TRBJ2-5; 11 nucleotides align to TRBD2. V lost 4 bases, J lost 3 bases, and 4 bases stayed unmatched. The CDR3 loop spans 15 amino acids. From germline, CDR1 is MNHEY and CDR2 SVGAGI. CDR3 nucleotide sequence: TGTGCCAGCAGTTCGCGACTAGCGGGGAAAGAGACCCAGTACTTC. This translates into CASSSRLAGKETQYF.

The chain joins TRBV2 to TRBJ1-2; D is unresolved. Trimming pared 3 bases from V and 4 bases from J, leaving 9 bases between. Germline V gene data show CDR1 as SNHLY and CDR2 as FYNNEI. CDR3 length: 13 amino acids. This CDR3 is CASSEGSTYGYTF. In DNA, the CDR3 is TGTGCCAGCAGTGAGGGCAGTACCTATGGCTACACCTTC.

The gene calls are TRBV5-1 and TRBJ2-1; TRBD1 matches at 10 bases. The CDR3 is 16 amino acids. The junction had 9 bases not matched to a gene; V was cut back by 2 bases and J by 7 bases. Per the germline V gene, CDR1 is SGHRS and CDR2 is YFSETQ. CDR3 coding DNA: TGCGCCAGCAGCTTTTTTTCGGGACAGGGGAATAATGAGCAGTTCTTC. Encoded protein: CASSFFSGQGNNEQFF.